This T cell receptor beta chain appears in the sequencing data of a study of T cells in Graves' hyperthyroidism and ophthalmopathy. The CDR3 consists of 15 residues. CDR1 is MNHEY and CDR2 is SMNVEV in the germline V gene (reference sequence). Researchers took RNA transcripts and amplified the TCR beta CDR3 regions from them. HTBI primers drove first-round RT-PCR of the TCR CDR3. TCRdb analysed the multiplex PCR reads with MiXCR anew, one entry per CDR3 protein. The sample contains some 250,000 distinct CDR3 sequences, over 12% of which appear only once. Worth noting for this clonotype: At one end, the junction sequence differs from germline, possibly due to a read error.

The sequenced material came from blood. J is TRBJ1-6 and V is TRBV27, with 8 bases fitting TRBD1. The origin of this receptor is a woman aged 45 to 65 with Graves' hyperthyroidism that later progressed to Graves' ophthalmopathy. CDR3 in amino acids: CASRPWGDRNLPLHF. The DNA for the CDR3 is TGTGCCAGCAGGCCCTGGGGGGACAGGAATTTACCCCTCCACTTT.